These 9 T cell receptor beta chains share one sample of origin, sequenced in a study of response to subunit inactivated influenza vaccine. TCRdb recomputed calls from the RT-PCR reads with MiXCR, one row per CDR3 protein. The sample holds some 520,000 distinct CDR3 sequences, 16% seen once. The sequences come from CD4+ T cells sorted from PBMCs, collected 23 to 25 months after vaccination. The receptor source for this set is a man between 50 and 70 years old who received an inactivated influenza vaccine.

This clonotype came up many times. The gene calls are TRBV11-1 and TRBJ2-2; 7 nucleotides align to TRBD2. This CDR3 contains 14 residues. V gave up 7 bases and J gave up 9 bases; unmatched junction bases: 11. CDR1 and CDR2 from the germline V gene are SGHAT and FQDESV (reference sequence). This chain's CDR3 is CASNPLGTKRELFF. CDR3 bases: TGTGCCAGCAACCCGCTAGGGACTAAAAGGGAGCTGTTTTTT.

The sample holds many counts of this clonotype. The V gene is TRBV24-1, the J gene TRBJ2-2, with TRBD1 matching 9 bases. Germline V gene lookup returns CDR1 KGHDR and CDR2 SFDVKD. Losses at the gene ends were 10 bases for V and 5 bases for J; bases not matched to a gene: 7. The CDR3 has 14 residues. Here the CDR3 reads CATGTGSRTGELFF. The DNA of the CDR3 is TGTGCCACAGGGACAGGGTCGAGAACCGGGGAGCTGTTTTTT.

A note on this clonotype: This may be a read error: a much more frequent sequence differs by one nucleotide. The gene calls are TRBV2 and TRBJ1-5, with TRBD1 matching 7 bases. CDR1 and CDR2 (germline): SNHLY, FYNNEI. This CDR3 spans 13 amino acids. The CDR3 DNA reads TGTCCCATCGGGACAGATAGCAATCAGCCCCAGCATTTT. This encodes CPIGTDSNQPQHF. The variable domain in full, with the rest retrieved from reference TRBV2 and TRBJ1-5, is EPEVTQTPSHQVTQMGQEVILRCVPISNHLYFYWYRQILGQKVEFLVSFYNNEISEKSEIFDDQFSVERPDGSNFTLKIRSTKLEDSAMYFCPIGTDSNQPQHFGDGTRLSIL.

This clonotype was recorded at least ten times. V usage is TRBV24-1 and J usage is TRBJ2-1, with 11 bases that match TRBD2. J lost 6 bases, V lost 2 bases, and 5 bases had no gene match. CDR1 is KGHDR and CDR2 is SFDVKD in the germline V gene. The CDR3 has 16 amino acids. This CDR3 reads CATSDSGTSGINEQFF. CDR3 nucleotide sequence: TGTGCCACCAGTGATTCCGGGACTAGCGGCATCAATGAGCAGTTCTTC.

The gene calls are TRBV29-1 and TRBJ2-3; 12 bases fit TRBD2. The CDR3 has 16 amino acids. CDR1 is SQVTM, CDR2 ANQGSEA, per germline. V gave up 6 bases and J gave up 4 bases; unmatched junction bases: 11. DNA for the CDR3: TGCAGCGTAGCTGGAGCTAGCGGGGGGGCCGCAGATACGCAGTATTTT. Translating gives CSVAGASGGAADTQYF.

This clonotype was picked up a small number of times. DNA of the CDR3: TGTGCCAGCAGCCCCGGGACGCAGAACTATGGCTACACCTTC. Translation gives CASSPGTQNYGYTF. The rearrangement links TRBV7-2 to TRBJ1-2; weak D call: TRBD1 (5 bases). Germline values: CDR1 SGHTA, CDR2 FQGNSA. This CDR3 spans 14 amino acids. Trimming left V 5 bases short and J 2 bases short, with 12 bases between.

The chain has TRBV7-3 and TRBJ1-1; possibly TRBD1 for D (5 bases). Germline assignment: CDR1 SGHTA and CDR2 FQGTGA. V shed 5 bases and J shed 4 bases, with 14 bases lying between them. The CDR3 contains 14 residues. In DNA, the CDR3 is TGTGCCAGCAGCCCAAGCAGGGAGGGCACTGAAGCTTTCTTT. The encoded protein is CASSPSREGTEAFF.

This clonotype has just a few counts. The J gene is TRBJ2-4, the V gene TRBV12-3 or TRBV12-4; maybe TRBD2 (6 bases). The V end lost 7 bases, the J end lost 12 bases, and 16 bases lay between the germline ends. This CDR3 is built from 12 residues. The CDR3 sequence is CASTPTGGYQYF. CDR3 sequence (DNA): TGTGCCAGCACCCCCACAGGAGGGTATCAGTACTTC.

The rearrangement uses TRBV12-3 or TRBV12-4 and TRBJ1-1; no clear D gene. The length of the CDR3 is 14 residues. Trimming removed 2 bases from V and 1 base from J, with 8 bases in between. The CDR3 sequence is CASSLSVRNTEAFF. CDR3 sequence (DNA): TGTGCCAGCAGTTTAAGTGTCAGGAACACTGAAGCTTTCTTT.